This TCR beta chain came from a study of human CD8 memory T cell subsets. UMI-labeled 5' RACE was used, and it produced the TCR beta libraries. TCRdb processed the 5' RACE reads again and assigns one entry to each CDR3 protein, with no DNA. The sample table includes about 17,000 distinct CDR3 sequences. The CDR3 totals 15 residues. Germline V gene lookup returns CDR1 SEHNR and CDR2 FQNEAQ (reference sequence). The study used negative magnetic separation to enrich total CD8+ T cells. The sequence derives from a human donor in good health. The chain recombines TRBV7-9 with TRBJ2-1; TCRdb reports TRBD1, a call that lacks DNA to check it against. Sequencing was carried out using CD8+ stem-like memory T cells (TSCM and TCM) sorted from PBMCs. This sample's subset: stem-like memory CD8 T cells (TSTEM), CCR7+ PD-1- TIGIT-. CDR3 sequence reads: CASSSGGHYYNEQFF.